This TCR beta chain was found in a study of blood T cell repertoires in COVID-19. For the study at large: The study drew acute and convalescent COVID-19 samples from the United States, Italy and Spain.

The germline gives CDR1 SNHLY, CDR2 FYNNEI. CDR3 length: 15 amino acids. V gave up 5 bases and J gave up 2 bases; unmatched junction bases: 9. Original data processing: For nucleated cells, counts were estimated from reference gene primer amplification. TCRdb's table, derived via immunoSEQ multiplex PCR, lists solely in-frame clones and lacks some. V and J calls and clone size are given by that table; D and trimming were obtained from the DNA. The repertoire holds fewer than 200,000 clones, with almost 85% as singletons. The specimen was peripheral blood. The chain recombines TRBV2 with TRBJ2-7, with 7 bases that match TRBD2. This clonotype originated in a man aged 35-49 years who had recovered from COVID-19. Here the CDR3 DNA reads TGTGCCAGCAGTAAAGTCCCTAGCGGACCCTACGAGCAGTACTTC. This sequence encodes CASSKVPSGPYEQYF.